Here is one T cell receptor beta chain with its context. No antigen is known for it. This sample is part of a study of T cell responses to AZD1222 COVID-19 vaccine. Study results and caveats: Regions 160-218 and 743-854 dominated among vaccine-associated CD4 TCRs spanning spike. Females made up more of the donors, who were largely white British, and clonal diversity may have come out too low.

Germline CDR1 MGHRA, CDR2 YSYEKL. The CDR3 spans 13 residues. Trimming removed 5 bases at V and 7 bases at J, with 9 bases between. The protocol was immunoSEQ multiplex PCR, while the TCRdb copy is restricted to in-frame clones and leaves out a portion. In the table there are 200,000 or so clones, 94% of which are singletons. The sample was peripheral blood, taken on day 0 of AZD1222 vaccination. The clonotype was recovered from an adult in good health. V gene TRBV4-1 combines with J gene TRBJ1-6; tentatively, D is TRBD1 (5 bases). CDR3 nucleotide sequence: TGCGCCAGCAGCGGGCAGGGAAATTCACCCCTCCACTTT. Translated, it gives CASSGQGNSPLHF.